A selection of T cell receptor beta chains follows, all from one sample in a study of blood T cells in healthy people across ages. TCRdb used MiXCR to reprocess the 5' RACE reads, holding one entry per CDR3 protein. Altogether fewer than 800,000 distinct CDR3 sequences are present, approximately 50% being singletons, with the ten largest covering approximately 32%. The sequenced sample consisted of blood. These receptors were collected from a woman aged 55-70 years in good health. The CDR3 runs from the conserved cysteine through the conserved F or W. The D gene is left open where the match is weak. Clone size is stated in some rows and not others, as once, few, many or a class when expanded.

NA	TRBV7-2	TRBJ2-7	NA	TGTGCCAGCAGCTTACTAGGAGCTAGCTACGAGCAGTACTTC	CASSLLGASYEQYF
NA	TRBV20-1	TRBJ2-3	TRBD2	TGCAGTGCTAGAGATGGGGGACTAGCGGGAGGGCGGGGAGATACGCAGTATTTT	CSARDGGLAGGRGDTQYF
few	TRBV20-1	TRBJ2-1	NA	TGCAGTGCTCAAACCGGACACAATGAGCAGTTCTTC	CSAQTGHNEQFF
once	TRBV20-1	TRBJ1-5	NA	TGCAGTGCTGACGACAGGCGAAGCAATCAGCCCCAGCATTTT	CSADDRRSNQPQHF
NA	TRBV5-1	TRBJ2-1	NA	TGCGCCAGCAGCCGCAGTGACTACAGGGTTAGTAGGAACAATGAGCAGTTCTTC	CASSRSDYRVSRNNEQFF
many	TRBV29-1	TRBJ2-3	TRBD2	TGCAGCGTTGGGACTAGCGGGAGCCCAGATACGCAGTATTTT	CSVGTSGSPDTQYF
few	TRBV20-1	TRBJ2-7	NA	TGCAGTGCAGTAGGCTATTCGACAGATCGAAACGAGCAGTACTTC	CSAVGYSTDRNEQYF
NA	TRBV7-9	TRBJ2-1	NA	TGTGCCAGCAGCTTAGTTCTTCGGGACAATGAGCAGTTCTTC	CASSLVLRDNEQFF
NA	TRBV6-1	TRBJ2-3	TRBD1	TGTACCAGCAGTCGCGAACCATACAGGGGGCTCGGCACAGATACGCAGTATTTT	CTSSREPYRGLGTDTQYF
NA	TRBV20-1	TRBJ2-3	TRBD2	TGCAGTGCTCCTACTAGCGGGAAGGATACGCAGTATTTT	CSAPTSGKDTQYF
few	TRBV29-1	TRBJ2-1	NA	TGCAGCGTTGAAGGATCCCTTGATGAGCAGTTCTTC	CSVEGSLDEQFF
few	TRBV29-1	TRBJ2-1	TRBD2	TGCAGCGTTGAAGACACCCGGACTAGCGGGAGGTTCCTACGCTCCTACAATGAGCAGTTCTTC	CSVEDTRTSGRFLRSYNEQFF
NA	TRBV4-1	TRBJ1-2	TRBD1	TGCGCCAGCAGCCAAGATCAATTGACAGGGCCTAGGAACTATGGCTACACCTTC	CASSQDQLTGPRNYGYTF
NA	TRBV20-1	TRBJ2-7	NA	TGCAGTGCTTGGCTACTAGGGGGGTACTACGAGCAGTACTTC	CSAWLLGGYYEQYF
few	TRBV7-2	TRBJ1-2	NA	TGTGCCAGCAGCTTAGGGACACACTATGGCTACACCTTC	CASSLGTHYGYTF
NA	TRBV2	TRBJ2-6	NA	TGTGCCAGCAGTGAAGCGGGGACCATTAATTTTTTGTCTGGGGCCAACGTCCTGACTTTC	CASSEAGTINFLSGANVLTF